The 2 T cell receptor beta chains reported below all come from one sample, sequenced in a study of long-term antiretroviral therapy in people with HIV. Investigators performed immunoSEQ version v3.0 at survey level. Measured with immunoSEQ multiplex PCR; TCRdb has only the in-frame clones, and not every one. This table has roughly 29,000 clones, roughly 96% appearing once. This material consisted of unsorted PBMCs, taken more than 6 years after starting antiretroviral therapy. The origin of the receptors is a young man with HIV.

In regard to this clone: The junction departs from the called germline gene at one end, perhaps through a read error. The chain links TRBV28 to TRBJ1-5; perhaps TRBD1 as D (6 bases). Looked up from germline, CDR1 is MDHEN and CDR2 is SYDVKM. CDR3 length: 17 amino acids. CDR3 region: CASSPPRDILSNQPQHF. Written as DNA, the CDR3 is TGTGCCAGCAGTCCACCAAGGGACATACTTAGCAATCAACCCCAGCATTTT.

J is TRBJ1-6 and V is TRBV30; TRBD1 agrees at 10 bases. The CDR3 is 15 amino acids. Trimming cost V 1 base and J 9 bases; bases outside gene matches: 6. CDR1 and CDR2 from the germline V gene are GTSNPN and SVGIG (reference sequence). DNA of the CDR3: TGTGCCTGGAGTGCCCTGACAGGGGGCTCTTCACCCCTCCACTTT. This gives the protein CAWSALTGGSSPLHF.